This TCR beta chain was profiled in a study of cytomegalovirus exposure and HLA in healthy donors. The CDR3 has 14 amino acids. CDR1 is SGHTA, CDR2 FQGNSA, per germline. J gave up 3 bases and V 3 bases, and 5 bases lay outside the gene matches. Primers: 60 Vbeta forward and 13 Jbeta reverse. Measured with immunoSEQ multiplex PCR; TCRdb has only the in-frame clones, and not every one. The sample yields about 110,000 clones, of which the top ten take up around 0.6%. The rearrangement uses TRBV7-2 and TRBJ2-7, with TRBD1 matching 7 bases. The sequence was obtained from a man aged 45-65 years in good health and CMV-seronegative. Sequencing was performed on PBMCs. The DNA for the CDR3 is TGTGCCAGCAGCTTGAGACAGGGTGACTACGAGCAGTACTTC. It translates to CASSLRQGDYEQYF.